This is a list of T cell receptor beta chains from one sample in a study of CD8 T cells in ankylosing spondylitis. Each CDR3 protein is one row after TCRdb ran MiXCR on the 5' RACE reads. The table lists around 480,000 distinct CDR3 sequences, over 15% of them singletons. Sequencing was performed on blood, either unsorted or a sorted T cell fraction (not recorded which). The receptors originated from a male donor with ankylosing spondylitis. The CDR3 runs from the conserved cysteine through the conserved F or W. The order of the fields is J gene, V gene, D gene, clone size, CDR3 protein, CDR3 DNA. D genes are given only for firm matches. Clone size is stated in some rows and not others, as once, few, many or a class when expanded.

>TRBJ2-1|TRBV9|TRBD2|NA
CASSVDSGIVNEQFF
TGTGCCAGCAGCGTAGATAGCGGGATAGTAAATGAGCAGTTCTTC
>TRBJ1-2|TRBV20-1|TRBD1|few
CSATNPDRAANYGYTF
TGCAGTGCTACCAATCCAGACAGGGCTGCTAACTATGGCTACACCTTC
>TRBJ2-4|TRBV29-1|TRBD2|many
CSVEGVGTSGSRNIQYF
TGCAGCGTGGAAGGGGTCGGGACTAGCGGGAGTAGGAACATTCAGTACTTC
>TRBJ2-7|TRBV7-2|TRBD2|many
CASSTSSGKVYF
TGTGCCAGCAGCACCTCTAGCGGGAAGGTGTACTTC
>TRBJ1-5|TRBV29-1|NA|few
CSVSQGGGNQPQHF
TGCAGCGTTTCCCAGGGAGGGGGCAATCAGCCCCAGCATTTT
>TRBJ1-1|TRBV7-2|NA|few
CASRLGSLNTEAFF
TGTGCCAGCAGACTTGGGTCTTTGAACACTGAAGCTTTCTTT
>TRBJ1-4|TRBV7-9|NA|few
CASSFLGTEEKLFF
TGTGCCAGCAGCTTCCTGGGGACGGAGGAAAAACTGTTTTTT
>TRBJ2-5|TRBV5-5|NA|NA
CASSLASTGSPETQYF
TGTGCCAGCAGCTTGGCCTCTACAGGGTCCCCAGAGACCCAGTACTTC
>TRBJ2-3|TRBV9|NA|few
CASSLKVFTDTQYF
TGTGCCAGCAGCCTCAAAGTCTTCACAGATACGCAGTATTTT
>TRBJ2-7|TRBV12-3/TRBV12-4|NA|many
CASSPDLGEQYF
TGTGCCAGCAGTCCCGATCTAGGTGAGCAGTACTTC
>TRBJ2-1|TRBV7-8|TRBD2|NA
CASSQREKFYNEQFF
TGTGCCAGCAGCCAGCGGGAGAAGTTCTACAATGAGCAGTTCTTC
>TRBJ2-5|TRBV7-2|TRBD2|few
CASSQTSGSGETQYF
TGTGCCAGCAGCCAAACTAGCGGGAGTGGAGAGACCCAGTACTTC
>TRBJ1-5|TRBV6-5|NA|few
CASSYRDSGTQHF
TGTGCCAGCAGTTACAGGGACTCCGGGACCCAGCATTTT
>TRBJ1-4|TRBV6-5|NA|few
CASSYDSGDEKLFF
TGTGCCAGCAGTTACGACTCAGGGGATGAAAAACTGTTTTTT
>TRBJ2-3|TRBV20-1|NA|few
CSARDRQRSTDTQYF
TGCAGTGCTAGAGATCGCCAGCGGAGCACAGATACGCAGTATTTT
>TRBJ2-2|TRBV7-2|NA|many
CASSNRAANTGELFF
TGTGCCAGCAGCAACCGGGCAGCGAACACCGGGGAGCTGTTTTTT
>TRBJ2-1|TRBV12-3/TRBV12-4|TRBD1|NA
CASSRDRGPLDEQFF
TGTGCCAGCAGTCGGGACAGGGGGCCTTTGGATGAGCAGTTCTTC
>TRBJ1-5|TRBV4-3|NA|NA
CASSQDQGRQPQHF
TGCGCCAGCAGCCAAGATCAGGGACGGCAGCCCCAGCATTTT
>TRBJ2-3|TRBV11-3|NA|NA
CASSLDGHRTDTQYF
TGTGCCAGCAGCTTAGACGGACACCGCACAGATACGCAGTATTTT
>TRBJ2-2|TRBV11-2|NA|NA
CASSWVGPGELFF
TGTGCCAGCAGCTGGGTGGGCCCCGGGGAGCTGTTTTTT
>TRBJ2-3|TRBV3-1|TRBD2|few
CASSQVTGLSTDTQYF
TGTGCCAGCAGCCAAGTGACGGGACTATCCACAGATACGCAGTATTTT
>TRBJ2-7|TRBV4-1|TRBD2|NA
CASSQDRAGVYEQYF
TGCGCCAGCAGCCAAGATCGAGCGGGAGTCTACGAGCAGTACTTC
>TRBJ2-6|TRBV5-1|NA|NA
CASSYDRRSSGANVLTF
TGCGCCAGCAGCTACGACAGGCGAAGCTCTGGGGCCAACGTCCTGACTTTC
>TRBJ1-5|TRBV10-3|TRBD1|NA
CAISESGGSQPQHF
TGTGCCATCAGTGAATCAGGGGGCAGTCAGCCCCAGCATTTT
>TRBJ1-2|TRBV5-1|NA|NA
CASSPLGAGQRYGYTF
TGCGCCAGCAGCCCACTCGGCGCAGGACAGCGCTATGGCTACACCTTC
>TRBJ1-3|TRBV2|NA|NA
CASRNTGNTIYF
TGTGCCAGCAGAAACACAGGAAACACCATATATTTT
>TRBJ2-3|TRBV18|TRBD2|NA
CASSPTSGAGDTQYF
TGTGCCAGCTCACCGACTAGCGGGGCCGGAGATACGCAGTATTTT
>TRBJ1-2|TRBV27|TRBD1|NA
CASRSTGGYGYTF
TGTGCCAGCAGATCGACAGGGGGCTATGGCTACACCTTC
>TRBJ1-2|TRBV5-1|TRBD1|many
CASSWGTDYGYTF
TGCGCCAGCAGCTGGGGGACAGACTATGGCTACACCTTC
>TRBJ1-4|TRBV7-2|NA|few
CASSLALGANEKLFF
TGTGCCAGCAGCTTAGCGCTAGGAGCCAATGAAAAACTGTTTTTT
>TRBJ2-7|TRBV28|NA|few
CASTPRGTHRYEQYF
TGTGCCAGCACCCCCCGGGGAACCCACCGCTACGAGCAGTACTTC
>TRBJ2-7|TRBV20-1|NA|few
CSAGQVGLSYEQYF
TGCAGTGCTGGCCAGGTTGGGTTATCCTACGAGCAGTACTTC
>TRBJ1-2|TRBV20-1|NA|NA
CSARLQGNYGYTF
TGCAGTGCTAGGCTACAGGGAAACTATGGCTACACCTTC
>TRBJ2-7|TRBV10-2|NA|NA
CASSESADFTYEQYF
TGCGCCAGCAGTGAGTCGGCAGATTTCACCTACGAGCAGTACTTC
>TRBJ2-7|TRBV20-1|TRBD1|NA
CSATGQGRYEQYF
TGCAGTGCTACGGGACAGGGCCGCTACGAGCAGTACTTC
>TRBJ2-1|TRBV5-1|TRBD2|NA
CASSEPSGSRGYEQFF
TGCGCCAGCAGCGAACCCAGCGGGAGTAGGGGCTATGAGCAGTTCTTC
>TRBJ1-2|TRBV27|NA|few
CASYWGRGWNYGYTF
TGTGCCTCCTACTGGGGGCGGGGATGGAACTATGGCTACACCTTC
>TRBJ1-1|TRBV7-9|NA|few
CASSLEGGLNTEAFF
TGTGCCAGCAGCTTAGAAGGAGGACTGAACACTGAAGCTTTCTTT
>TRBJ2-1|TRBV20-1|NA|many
CSVDPYNEQFF
TGCAGTGTTGATCCCTACAATGAGCAGTTCTTC
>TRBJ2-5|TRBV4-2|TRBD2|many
CASSSISGRGETQYF
TGTGCCAGCAGCTCGATTAGCGGGAGAGGAGAGACCCAGTACTTC
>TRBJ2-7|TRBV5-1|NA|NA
CASSFRASPGGYEQYF
TGCGCCAGCAGCTTCCGGGCCTCCCCCGGGGGCTACGAGCAGTACTTC
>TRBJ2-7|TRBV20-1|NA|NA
CSARERGGSYEQYF
TGCAGTGCCAGGGAGAGGGGAGGCTCCTACGAGCAGTACTTC
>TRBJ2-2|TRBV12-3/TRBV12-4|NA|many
CASSFSGANTGELFF
TGTGCCAGCAGTTTTTCAGGCGCGAACACCGGGGAGCTGTTTTTT
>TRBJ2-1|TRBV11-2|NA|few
CASRGPGSYNEQFF
TGTGCCAGCAGGGGGCCAGGGTCCTACAATGAGCAGTTCTTC
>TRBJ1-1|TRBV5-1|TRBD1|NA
CASSSPRLAGGTEAFF
TGCGCCAGCAGCTCCCCCCGGTTGGCAGGGGGTACTGAAGCTTTCTTT
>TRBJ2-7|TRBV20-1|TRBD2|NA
CSAAGLAGGEQYF
TGCAGTGCTGCGGGACTAGCGGGGGGCGAGCAGTACTTC
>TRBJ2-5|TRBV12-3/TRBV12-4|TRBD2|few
CASSELIGTSGGATRWTQYF
TGTGCCAGCAGTGAGCTTATAGGGACTAGCGGGGGGGCCACACGGTGGACCCAGTACTTC
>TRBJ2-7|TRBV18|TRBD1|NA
CASSPYPGQTTYEQYF
TGTGCCAGCTCACCCTACCCGGGACAGACAACCTACGAGCAGTACTTC